Described below is a single T cell receptor beta chain sequence and its context. A J-beta primer mix and a sample-barcoded 5' primer were used in a second PCR of roughly 6 to 11 cycles. Via MiXCR, TCRdb re-called the 5' RACE reads, giving one row per CDR3 protein. In the table there are fewer than 2 million distinct CDR3 sequences, 39% of which are singletons. This CDR3 contains 14 residues. The germline CDR1 and CDR2 sequences are LNHDA and SQIVND (reference sequence). The V end lost 3 bases, the J end lost 3 bases, and 11 bases lay between the germline ends. The sample is drawn from a study of blood T cells in healthy people across ages.

Sequenced: blood. The V gene is TRBV19, the J gene TRBJ1-2; D remains ambiguous. The TCR was taken from a human donor in good health. The CDR3 bases are TGTGCCAGTAGTATCGCCCGAGGTGACTATGGCTACACCTTC. Protein: CASSIARGDYGYTF.